The T cell receptor beta chain described here comes from a study of blood T cell repertoires in COVID-19. Turning to the study itself: Acute and convalescent COVID-19 samples came from the United States, Italy and Spain. T cells, B-cell-depleted T cells, or PBMCs provided the cDNA or gDNA that served as material.

This CDR3 has 13 residues. Looked up from germline, CDR1 is SGHTA and CDR2 is FQGNSA. The germline V and J ends were trimmed by 5 bases and 11 bases, with 13 bases remaining between them. In the original workflow: Reference gene primers were amplified, and this amplification served to estimate nucleated cell counts. Repertoires were generated with immunoSEQ multiplex PCR, while TCRdb's copy carries only in-frame clones and drops some. The D gene and trimming were derived from the DNA, and the V and J assignments and clone size from that table. This table holds about 79,000 clones, roughly 90% found once.

The sample comprised peripheral blood. The TCR sequence derives from a man in his 70s with active or convalescent COVID-19. The chain carries TRBV7-2 and TRBJ1-6, with D unclear. CDR3 nucleotide sequence: TGTGCCAGCAGCCTCGACCAGGCGACACCCCTCCACTTT. This sequence encodes CASSLDQATPLHF. The full variable domain, completed using reference TRBV7-2 and TRBJ1-6, is GAGVSQSPSNKVTEKGKDVELRCDPISGHTALYWYRQSLGQGLEFLIYFQGNSAPDKSGLPSDRFSAERTGGSVSTLTIQRTQQEDSAVYLCASSLDQATPLHFGNGTRLTVT.